The 10 T cell receptor beta chains reported below all come from one sample, sequenced in a study of blood T cell repertoires in COVID-19. Assay: immunoSEQ multiplex PCR; the TCRdb copy retains only in-frame clones and omits some. In the table there are about 190,000 clones, 84% of which are singletons. Sequenced sample: peripheral blood. The source of these receptors is a woman between 65 and 79 years old with active or convalescent COVID-19.

The chain links TRBV28 to TRBJ1-6; D uncertain. The germline V and J ends were trimmed by 3 bases and 0 bases, with 6 bases remaining between them. The CDR3 runs to 15 residues. Germline CDR1 is MDHEN and CDR2 is SYDVKM. Written as DNA, the CDR3 is TGTGCCAGCAGTTTTAGGAGCTCCTATAATTCACCCCTCCACTTT. Translating gives CASSFRSSYNSPLHF.

V and J are TRBV7-6 and TRBJ1-3, with 7 bases identical to TRBD1. This CDR3 has 15 amino acids. V trimming: 1 base; J trimming: 1 base; junction bases outside the gene matches: 1. CDR1 is SGHVS and CDR2 is FNYEAQ in the germline V gene. The CDR3 DNA follows: TGTGCCAGCAGCTTAGGGACAGGTTCTGGAAACACCATATATTTT. It codes for CASSLGTGSGNTIYF.

V usage is TRBV30 and J usage is TRBJ1-1; D possibly corresponds to TRBD1 (5 bases). The germline CDR1 and CDR2 sequences are GTSNPN and SVGIG (reference sequence). This CDR3 contains 15 residues. The V end was cut by 3 bases, the J end by 1 base, with 15 bases between. The CDR3 is CAWRGGAGPNTEAFF. The CDR3 nucleotides read TGTGCCTGGAGGGGGGGTGCAGGCCCGAACACTGAAGCTTTCTTT.

The chain uses TRBV27 and TRBJ2-3; TRBD2 agrees at 13 bases. The CDR3 is 21 amino acids. The V and J ends lost 5 bases and 2 bases, in that order; junction bases with no gene match: 19. The germline gives CDR1 MNHEY, CDR2 SMNVEV (reference sequence). The CDR3 loop reads CASSTQYRTSGGVPPTDTQYF. The CDR3, as DNA: TGTGCCAGCAGTACCCAATACAGGACTAGCGGGGGTGTTCCCCCCACAGATACGCAGTATTTT.

The rearrangement uses TRBV15 and TRBJ2-3; tentative D call: TRBD2 (5 bases). Trimming removed 1 base at V and 0 bases at J, with 14 bases between. The CDR3 sequence is 17 residues long. Germline V gene sequence: CDR1 LNHNV, CDR2 YYDKDF (reference sequence). In nucleotides, the CDR3 is TGTGCCACCAGCAGAGCAGAGGAGGTAACTAGCACAGATACGCAGTATTTT. This translates into CATSRAEEVTSTDTQYF.

This rearrangement joins TRBV11-3 to TRBJ2-1; 7 positions match TRBD2. The CDR3 runs 16 residues. CDR1 and CDR2 from the germline V gene are SGHNT and YENEEA. With 0 bases clipped from V and 2 bases from J, the junction kept 4 bases outside the gene matches. The CDR3 nucleotides are TGTGCCAGCAGCTTAGAGAGGCGGGAGCCCTACAATGAGCAGTTCTTC. Its translation is CASSLERREPYNEQFF.

The chain recombines TRBV6-5 with TRBJ2-1; 10 nucleotides align to TRBD1. The V gene end was trimmed by 6 bases and the J gene end by 10 bases; junction bases not matched to a gene: 3. There are 12 residues in the CDR3. From germline, CDR1 is MNHEY and CDR2 SVGAGI. CDR3 DNA: TGTGCCAGCAGCGACAGGGGGCGCGAGCAGTTCTTC. Translated: CASSDRGREQFF.

The chain uses TRBV28 and TRBJ2-7; TRBD2 aligns across 10 bases. The V gene end was trimmed by 6 bases and the J gene end by 1 base; junction bases not matched to a gene: 6. The germline gives CDR1 MDHEN, CDR2 SYDVKM. The CDR3 consists of 15 residues. CDR3 region: CASRTSLAGSYEQYF. CDR3 DNA: TGTGCCAGCAGAACTTCACTAGCGGGATCCTACGAGCAGTACTTC. Based on the CDR3 plus reference TRBV28 and TRBJ2-7, the full variable domain is DVKVTQSSRYLVKRTGEKVFLECVQDMDHENMFWYRQDPGLGLRLIYFSYDVKMKEKGDIPEGYSVSREKKERFSLILESASTNQTSMYLCASRTSLAGSYEQYFGPGTRLTVT.

The chain couples TRBV7-9 to TRBJ1-2; no clear D gene. Germline V gene sequence: CDR1 SEHNR, CDR2 FQNEAQ (reference sequence). V dropped 3 bases and J dropped 8 bases, with 16 bases sitting between them. The CDR3 is 14 amino acids. CDR3 bases: TGTGCCAGCAGCTTTGCCGGGTCCCGGGGAGGCTACACCTTC. This codes for CASSFAGSRGGYTF.

This clone was counted a few times. The V gene is TRBV27, the J gene TRBJ1-1; TRBD1 agrees at 10 bases. The CDR3 is made up of 15 amino acids. The V gene end was trimmed by 5 bases and the J gene end by 1 base; junction bases not matched to a gene: 4. Germline values: CDR1 MNHEY, CDR2 SMNVEV (reference sequence). CDR3 protein: CASSPWTGGNTEAFF. In nucleotides, the CDR3 is TGTGCCAGCAGTCCCTGGACAGGGGGGAACACTGAAGCTTTCTTT.